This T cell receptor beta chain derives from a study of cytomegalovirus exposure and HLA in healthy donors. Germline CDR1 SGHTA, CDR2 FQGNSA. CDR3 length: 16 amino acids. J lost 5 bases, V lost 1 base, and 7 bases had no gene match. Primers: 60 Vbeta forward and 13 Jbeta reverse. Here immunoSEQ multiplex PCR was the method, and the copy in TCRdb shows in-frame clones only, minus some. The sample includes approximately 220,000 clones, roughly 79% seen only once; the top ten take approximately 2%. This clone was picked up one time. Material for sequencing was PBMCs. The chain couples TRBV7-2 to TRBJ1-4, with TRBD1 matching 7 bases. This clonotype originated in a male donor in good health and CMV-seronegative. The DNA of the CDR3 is TGTGCCAGCAGCTTAGGTTATCAGGGGGGAAATGAAAAACTGTTTTTT. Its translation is CASSLGYQGGNEKLFF. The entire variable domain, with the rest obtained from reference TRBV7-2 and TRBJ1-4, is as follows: GAGVSQSPSNKVTEKGKDVELRCDPISGHTALYWYRQSLGQGLEFLIYFQGNSAPDKSGLPSDRFSAERTGGSVSTLTIQRTQQEDSAVYLCASSLGYQGGNEKLFFGSGTQLSVL.